The entry that follows covers one TCR beta chain sequence. Antigen specificity is unknown. The sample belongs to a study of graft-versus-host responses after intestinal transplantation. Background on the study: Recipients underwent multivisceral, liver-intestinal, or isolated intestinal transplants. Induction using anti-thymocyte globulin, followed by tacrolimus and steroids for approximately 3 years, was given to all recipients.

The V segment lost 3 bases and the J segment 4 bases; nucleotides outside the gene matches: 7. This CDR3 spans 15 amino acids. Looked up from germline, CDR1 is SGDLS and CDR2 is YYNGEE. Libraries were prepared by immunoSEQ multiplex PCR; TCRdb keeps only in-frame clonotypes and omits some of them. The sample gives over 40,000 clones, approximately 84% of which show up once; over 0.4% is in the top ten. Whole-study findings and limits: When patients had graft-donor T cell macrochimerism, their allografts held high graft-versus-host to host-versus-graft clonal ratios.

The rearrangement uses TRBV9 and TRBJ2-5, with 9 bases matching TRBD1. The specimen was unstimulated CD4+ T cells sorted from spleen or lymph node cells, collected before transplant. The source is a human donor who was the organ donor for an intestinal transplant. The CDR3 protein is CASSERDRERETQYF. The CDR3 DNA sequence: TGTGCCAGCAGCGAAAGGGACAGGGAGAGAGAGACCCAGTACTTC.